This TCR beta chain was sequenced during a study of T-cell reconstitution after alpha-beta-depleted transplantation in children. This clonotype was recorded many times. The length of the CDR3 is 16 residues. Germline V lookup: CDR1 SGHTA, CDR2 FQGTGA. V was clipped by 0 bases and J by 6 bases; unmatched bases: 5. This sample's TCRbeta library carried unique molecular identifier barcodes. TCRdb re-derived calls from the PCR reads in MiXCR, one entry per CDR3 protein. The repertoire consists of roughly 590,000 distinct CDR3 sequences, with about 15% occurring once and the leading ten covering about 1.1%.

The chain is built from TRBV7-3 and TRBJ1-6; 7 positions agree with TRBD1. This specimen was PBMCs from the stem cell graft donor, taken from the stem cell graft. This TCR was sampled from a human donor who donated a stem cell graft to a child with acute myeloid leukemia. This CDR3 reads CASSLTSRDSNSPLHF. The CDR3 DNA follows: TGTGCCAGCAGCTTAACGTCGCGGGACAGTAATTCACCCCTCCACTTT.